These 3 T cell receptor beta chains were all obtained from the same sample, sequenced in a study of blood T cells in healthy people across ages. Through a sample-barcoded 5' primer and a J-beta primer mix, a second PCR was run for about 6 to 11 cycles. TCRdb called the 5' RACE reads again in MiXCR, with one record for every CDR3 protein. Of some 930,000 distinct CDR3 sequences listed, about 28% are singletons. The same data also contributed to another study, on T cells of mothers and their children.

Sequencing was carried out using blood. Receptors were obtained from a woman in her thirties or forties in good health.

The rearrangement joins TRBV3-1 to TRBJ2-5, with a weak D call TRBD2 (7 bases). V was trimmed by 1 base and J by 0 bases, leaving 12 bases between them. This CDR3 contains 16 residues. CDR1 is LGHDT, CDR2 YNNKEL, per germline (reference sequence). DNA for the CDR3: TGTGCCAGCAGCCAAGGTCTCGGGGGGCACCAAGAGACCCAGTACTTC. This codes for CASSQGLGGHQETQYF.

This clonotype has a handful of counts. The gene calls are TRBV20-1 and TRBJ1-1; the match to TRBD1 covers 7 bases. The CDR3 extends over 16 amino acids. V lost 0 bases, J lost 0 bases, and 7 bases stayed unmatched. The germline V gene encodes CDR1 DFQATT and CDR2 SNEGSKA (reference sequence). CDR3 sequence reads: CSARDFLTGMNTEAFF. The CDR3 DNA follows: TGCAGTGCTAGAGATTTCTTGACAGGGATGAACACTGAAGCTTTCTTT.

In this sample, this clonotype turned up once. This may stem from a read error, because a much larger clone lies one nucleotide away. The genes are TRBV29-1 and TRBJ2-7; the match to TRBD1 covers 7 bases. Per germline, CDR1 SQVTM and CDR2 ANQGSEA. The CDR3 runs 14 residues. The V segment lost 3 bases and the J segment 7 bases; nucleotides outside the gene matches: 12. CDR3 DNA: TGCAGCGTTGATTGGGGACAGCATTACAATGAGCAGTACTTC. Protein product: CSVDWGQHYNEQYF.